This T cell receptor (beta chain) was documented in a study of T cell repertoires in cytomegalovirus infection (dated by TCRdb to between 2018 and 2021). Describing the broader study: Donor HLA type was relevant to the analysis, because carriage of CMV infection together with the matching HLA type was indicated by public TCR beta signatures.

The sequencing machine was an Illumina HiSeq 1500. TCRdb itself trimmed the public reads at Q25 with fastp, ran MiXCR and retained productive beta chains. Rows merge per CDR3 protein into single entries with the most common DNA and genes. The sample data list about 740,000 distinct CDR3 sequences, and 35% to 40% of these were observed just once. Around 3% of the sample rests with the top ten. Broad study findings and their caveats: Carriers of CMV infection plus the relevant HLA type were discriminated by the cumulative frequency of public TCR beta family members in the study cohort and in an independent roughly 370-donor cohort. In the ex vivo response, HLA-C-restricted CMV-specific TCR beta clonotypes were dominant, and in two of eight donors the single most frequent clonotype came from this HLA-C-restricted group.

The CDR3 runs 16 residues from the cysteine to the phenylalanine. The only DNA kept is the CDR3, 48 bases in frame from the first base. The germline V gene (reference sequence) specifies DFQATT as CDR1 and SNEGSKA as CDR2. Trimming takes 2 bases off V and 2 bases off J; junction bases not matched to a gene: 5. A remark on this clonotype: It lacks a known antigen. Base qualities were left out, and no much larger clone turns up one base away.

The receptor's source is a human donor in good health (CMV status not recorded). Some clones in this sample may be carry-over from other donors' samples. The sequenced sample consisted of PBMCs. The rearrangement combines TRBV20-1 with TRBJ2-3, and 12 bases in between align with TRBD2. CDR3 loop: CSARLAGGGYTDTQYF. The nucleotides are TGCAGTGCTAGACTAGCGGGAGGGGGGTACACAGATACGCAGTATTTT.